This T cell receptor beta chain was retrieved from a study of CD8 T cells in Susac syndrome. The CDR3 has 11 amino acids. In germline, CDR1 is SQVTM, CDR2 ANQGSEA. V lost 7 bases and J lost 8, with 11 bases in between. RNA in amounts of about 0.5 to 1 ug was reverse transcribed with random hexamers. TCRdb passed the immunoSEQ multiplex PCR reads through MiXCR, listing each CDR3 protein once. The sample includes a few hundred thousand distinct CDR3 sequences, about 96% seen only once; the top ten take 0.075% to 0.095%. The rearrangement uses TRBV29-1 and TRBJ1-4; D remains unclear. This clonotype was sampled from a human donor with multiple sclerosis. Sequenced material: CD4+ T cells from PBMCs. This CDR3 is CSGGTGEKLFF. In DNA form, the CDR3 reads TGCAGCGGGGGTACGGGGGAAAAACTGTTTTTT. Full variable domain (outside the CDR3, taken from reference TRBV29-1 and TRBJ1-4): SAVISQKPSRDICQRGTSLTIQCQVDSQVTMMFWYRQQPGQSLTLIATANQGSEATYESGFVIDKFPISRPNLTFSTLTVSNMSPEDSSIYLCSGGTGEKLFFGSGTQLSVL.